This T cell receptor beta chain came from a study of T cells after yellow fever vaccination. On the study more broadly: Preparing low-cell-number fractions relied on SMART-Seq v4 Ultra Low Input.

Study-level findings and limits: Weaker overall was a secondary response that nonetheless peaked faster, on day 5 versus 15. Boosting was followed by the reappearance of most primary-vaccination clones (around 96% CD4, about 89% CD8).

Making TCR cDNA involved 5'RACE template switching, which added UMIs and a universal primer site. TCRdb re-derived calls from the 5' RACE reads in MiXCR, one entry per CDR3 protein. The sample carries about 350,000 distinct CDR3 sequences, approximately 10% recorded once. This clonotype was detected only a few times. The antigen is unknown. The sequenced sample was PBMCs, obtained on the day of the first yellow fever vaccination. The sequence came from a man aged 18 to 29 who received the YFV17D yellow fever vaccine.

Here the CDR3 reads CASSVEGLGTDTQYF. The CDR3, as DNA: TGTGCCAGCAGCGTAGAGGGACTAGGCACAGATACGCAGTATTTT. The chain has TRBV9 and TRBJ2-3, with TRBD2 matching over 8 bases. J was trimmed by 1 base and V by 0 bases; bases with no gene match: 1. The CDR3 runs 15 residues. In germline, CDR1 is SGDLS, CDR2 YYNGEE.